This TCR beta chain is from a study of CXCR3-negative and CXCR3-positive naive CD8 T cells. Turning to this clonotype: Its antigen is still unknown.

General study points: Unlike memory cells, which differed, naive CXCR3-negative and CXCR3-positive cells had similar TRBV-TRBJ usage. Most assays were run on fresh PBMCs (CXCR3 expression partially decreased after cryopreservation).

UMI-tagged TRB cDNA libraries were built via 5' RACE. TCRdb re-called the 5' RACE reads, yielding one record per CDR3 amino acid sequence without DNA. The data include over 55,000 distinct CDR3 sequences; the top ten clones carry 20% to 30%. Source material: memory CD8+ T cells from blood. The sequence derives from a human donor in good health. Some clones in this sample may be carry-over from other donors' samples.

This CDR3 is CASSPSTGPHEQYF. The chain carries TRBV18 and TRBJ2-7. The CDR3 length is 14 residues. Germline V gene data show CDR1 as KGHSH and CDR2 as LQKENI.